The clone carrying this T cell receptor (beta chain) has only a few counts. Its antigen is currently unknown. There are 19 residues in the CDR3. V was shortened by 3 bases and J by 0 bases, with 27 bases between the two germline ends. The germline V gene encodes CDR1 DFQATT and CDR2 SNEGSKA (reference sequence). Documented time point: persistent/refractory GD, antithyroid drugs over 5 years with positive TRAb. Scientists built the TCR library using RNA that was extracted from PBMCs. This sample was taken from a study of regulatory T cells in long-lasting Graves disease. Study observations and caveats: The study found persistent patients shared more public clonotypes (roughly 2,800) than new patients (around 870). What was studied was peripheral blood only, and not thyroid tissue. Persistent Graves' patients had lower TCR diversity than newly diagnosed ones. Patients with persistent disease showed a bias toward TRBV28, TRBJ1-2 and TRBJ2-5.

Investigators prepared the TCR beta libraries by applying iRepertoire HTBI primers and Arm-PCR of CDR3 regions. TCRdb redid the calling of the multiplex PCR reads with MiXCR, one entry per CDR3 protein. The sample holds fewer than 400,000 distinct CDR3 sequences, around a fifth seen once. The chain uses TRBV20-1 and TRBJ2-7, with D possibly matching TRBD1 (6 bases). The specimen was peripheral blood mononuclear cells (PBMCs), collected when the disease was refractory, from a patient treated with antithyroid drugs. This receptor was taken from a female donor with Graves disease. CDR3 loop: CSARAPIDQGPRFSYEQYF. The CDR3 DNA follows: TGCAGTGCTAGGGCCCCCATCGATCAGGGGCCGAGATTCTCCTACGAGCAGTACTTC.